Listed here are 14 T cell receptor beta chains from one sample, sequenced in a study of shared clonotypes between healthy human individuals. TCRdb's copy holds only in-frame clones and misses some; the assay was immunoSEQ multiplex PCR. This table holds over a million clones, 75% to 80% found once. Sequences were obtained from memory CD4+ T cells from PBMCs. This sample's subset: CD45RA-negative fraction. Receptors were obtained from a young man in good health. Some clones in this sample may be carry-over from other donors' samples.

The chain carries TRBV7-2 and TRBJ2-3; D unclear. V was shortened by 5 bases and J by 2 bases, with 8 bases between the two germline ends. The CDR3 length is 13 residues. Germline CDR1 is SGHTA and CDR2 is FQGNSA. The CDR3 protein is CASSTQYTDTQYF. In nucleotides, the CDR3 is TGTGCCAGCAGCACCCAATACACAGATACGCAGTATTTT.

The V gene is TRBV6-5, the J gene TRBJ2-5, with D perhaps TRBD1 (5 bases). V lost 6 bases, J lost 5 bases, and 19 bases lay in between. Germline V gene sequence: CDR1 MNHEY, CDR2 SVGAGI. The CDR3 is 15 residues long. The DNA for the CDR3 is TGTGCCAGCAGCACCCGTCAGGGTAGGCGGGAGACCCAGTACTTC. It yields the protein CASSTRQGRRETQYF.

V is TRBV5-1 and J is TRBJ1-3; tentatively, D is TRBD1 (5 bases). Germline lookup yields CDR1 SGHRS and CDR2 YFSETQ. V was pared by 0 bases and J by 8 bases, with 12 bases between. The CDR3 length is 14 residues. In DNA, the CDR3 is TGCGCCAGCAGCTTGGTGGGGGAGCCCTACACCATATATTTT. Protein sequence: CASSLVGEPYTIYF.

V gene TRBV28 combines with J gene TRBJ2-3; D not certain. The CDR3 consists of 14 residues. Trimming stripped 5 bases from V and 4 bases from J, with 13 bases between. Per the germline V gene, CDR1 is MDHEN and CDR2 is SYDVKM. The CDR3 DNA reads as TGTGCCAGCAGTGTGGCCCGCCCCGCAGATACGCAGTATTTT. As protein: CASSVARPADTQYF. Variable domain in full (rest from reference TRBV28 and TRBJ2-3): DVKVTQSSRYLVKRTGEKVFLECVQDMDHENMFWYRQDPGLGLRLIYFSYDVKMKEKGDIPEGYSVSREKKERFSLILESASTNQTSMYLCASSVARPADTQYFGPGTRLTVL.

This rearrangement joins TRBV6-6 to TRBJ1-1; weak D call: TRBD1 (6 bases). The V gene lost 10 bases and the J gene lost 0 bases, with 15 bases spanning the gap. The CDR3 loop spans 14 amino acids. CDR1 is MNHNY, CDR2 SVGAGI, per germline (reference sequence). The CDR3 nucleotides read TGTGCCACCTTCCCAGGGGTTATGAACACTGAAGCTTTCTTT. Its protein product is CATFPGVMNTEAFF.

This chain connects TRBV19 to TRBJ1-5; D perhaps matches TRBD1 (5 bases). The CDR3 extends over 14 amino acids. The germline V gene has CDR1 LNHDA and CDR2 SQIVND (reference sequence). V shed 3 bases and J shed 4 bases, with 10 bases lying between them. The DNA for the CDR3 is TGTGCCAGTAGTATGTCGAGGGGTAATCAGCCCCAGCATTTT. Translation gives CASSMSRGNQPQHF.

This clone appeared once. The chain employs TRBV7-9 and TRBJ2-5; possibly TRBD1 for D (5 bases). This CDR3 has 15 amino acids. Germline CDR1 SEHNR, CDR2 FQNEAQ (reference sequence). Trimming took 5 bases from V and 6 from J, leaving 19 bases between them. This CDR3 is CASSPTLGPGQTQYF. CDR3 bases: TGTGCCAGCAGCCCCACCTTGGGCCCAGGGCAGACCCAGTACTTC.

The sample holds a few counts of this clone. Other DNA sequences of this sample code for an identical CDR3. V gene TRBV25-1 combines with J gene TRBJ1-1; D may be TRBD1 (6 bases). The germline V gene has CDR1 MGHDK and CDR2 SYGVNS. Trimming removed 3 bases at V and 0 bases at J, with 8 bases between. This CDR3 has 14 residues. The CDR3 region is CASSDGQLNTEAFF. The CDR3, as DNA: TGTGCCAGCAGTGATGGACAGCTGAACACTGAAGCTTTCTTT. Using reference TRBV25-1 and TRBJ1-1 for the parts outside the CDR3, the full variable domain is EADIYQTPRYLVIGTGKKITLECSQTMGHDKMYWYQQDPGMELHLIHYSYGVNSTEKGDLSSESTVSRIRTEHFPLTLESARPSHTSQYLCASSDGQLNTEAFFGQGTRLTVV.

The J gene is TRBJ2-1, the V gene TRBV7-8; 14 bases line up with TRBD2. The CDR3 has 18 amino acids. Germline CDR1 SGHVS, CDR2 FQNEAQ. Trimming removed 5 bases from V and 2 bases from J; junction bases left unmatched: 8. CDR3 sequence reads: CASSRRRLAGGPYNEQFF. The CDR3 DNA reads TGTGCCAGCAGCCGACGAAGACTAGCGGGAGGGCCCTACAATGAGCAGTTCTTC.

CDR3 in DNA: TGTGCCAGCAGCTTCACAGGGGGTTCTGGAAACACCATATATTTT. Amino acids: CASSFTGGSGNTIYF. The chain carries TRBV5-6 and TRBJ1-3; 8 nucleotides line up with TRBD1. The germline V gene encodes CDR1 SGHDT and CDR2 YYEEEE. With 2 bases clipped from V and 1 base from J, the junction kept 2 bases outside the gene matches. The CDR3 runs to 15 residues.

This clone was observed once. Distinct nucleotide sequences in the sample also encode this CDR3. The chain combines TRBV6-1 with TRBJ1-2, with D tentatively TRBD1 (5 bases). The CDR3 sequence is 13 residues long. Between the trimmed V and J ends, which lost 3 bases and 3 bases, there was a span of 8 bases. Germline assignment: CDR1 MNHNS and CDR2 SASEGT. This chain's CDR3 is CASSEAGDYGYTF. The CDR3 DNA reads as TGTGCCAGCAGTGAGGCGGGGGACTATGGCTACACCTTC.

The V gene is TRBV7-2, the J gene TRBJ1-3; 7 bases map to TRBD1. Per germline, CDR1 SGHTA and CDR2 FQGNSA. After removal of 1 base from V and 8 bases from J, the junction contained 2 bases not matched to a gene. CDR3 size: 13 residues. CDR3 loop: CASSLVRGDTIYF. CDR3 DNA sequence: TGTGCCAGCAGCTTAGTCAGGGGGGACACCATATATTTT.

This clone was recorded only once. A much larger clone lies a single base off, so this may be a read error. V gene TRBV9 combines with J gene TRBJ1-3; D gene unclear. The V gene's germline CDR1 is SGDLS and CDR2 YYNGEE. The CDR3 covers 11 residues. Trimming took off 3 bases at V and 4 bases at J, with 2 bases between the two ends. This CDR3 is CASSEGNTIYF. The DNA of the CDR3 is TGTGCCAGCAGCGAGGGAAACACCATATATTTT.

CDR3 protein: CASSPGAGGGTQYF. CDR3 sequence (DNA): TGTGCCAGCAGCCCGGGGGCGGGAGGAGGGACCCAGTACTTC. The chain employs TRBV7-9 and TRBJ2-5; TRBD2 matches at 8 bases. CDR3 length: 14 amino acids. The germline gives CDR1 SEHNR, CDR2 FQNEAQ (reference sequence). V lost 5 bases and J lost 7; bases outside the gene matches: 9.